These T cell receptor beta chains were read from a single sample in a study of blood T cell repertoires in COVID-19. Sequencing used immunoSEQ multiplex PCR; TCRdb keeps in-frame clones, though not all of them. The profile shows approximately 330,000 clones, 90% of them singletons. The material sequenced was peripheral blood. Receptors originate from a woman between 40 and 55 years old with COVID-19, enrolled during active disease. Each CDR3 is given with its conserved first and last residue. The D gene is left open where the match is weak. Clone size is shown for a subset of rows, as once, few, many or a class of expanded clone.

size	V	J	D	DNA	CDR3
.	TRBV19	TRBJ2-2	.	TGTGCCAGTAGCTCTCCCGGGGCGCGAGGTAGCGGCACCGGGGAGCTGTTTTTT	CASSSPGARGSGTGELFF
.	TRBV28	TRBJ1-3	.	TGTGCCAGCAGCGAGGGCTCTGGAAACACCATATATTTT	CASSEGSGNTIYF
.	TRBV4-1	TRBJ2-2	TRBD2	TGCGCCAGCAGCCAAGTACCGCGGGGGGGCGGGTGGACCGGGGAGCTGTTTTTT	CASSQVPRGGGWTGELFF
.	TRBV11-2	TRBJ1-5	.	TGTGCCAGCAGCTTAGATAGAGAGAATCAGCCCCAGCATTTT	CASSLDRENQPQHF
.	TRBV28	TRBJ1-5	TRBD1	TGTGCCAGCACCACAGGACAGGGAAATCAGCCCCAGCATTTT	CASTTGQGNQPQHF
.	TRBV2	TRBJ1-1	.	TGTGCCAGCAGCGCGCGAGATCTCGGGAACGCCAACACTGAAGCTTTCTTT	CASSARDLGNANTEAFF
.	TRBV6-4	TRBJ2-1	.	TGTGCCAGCAGTGACTCGAAAAAAAACCCGTGGAGTGAGCAGTTCTTC	CASSDSKKNPWSEQFF
.	TRBV7-9	TRBJ1-1	TRBD1	TGTGCCAGCAGCTTCGCCGGGACAGGGCTAAAGGGAACTGAAGCTTTCTTT	CASSFAGTGLKGTEAFF
.	TRBV10-3	TRBJ1-5	.	TGTGCCATCAGTGAGTCGCGAGGGGGTCTAGGCAATCAGCCCCAGCATTTT	CAISESRGGLGNQPQHF
.	TRBV6-7	TRBJ1-1	.	TGTGCCAGCAGTTACTCTAGGGGCTTGAACACTGAAGCTTTCTTT	CASSYSRGLNTEAFF
.	TRBV4-2	TRBJ2-5	TRBD2	TGTGCCAGCAGCCAAGAAGTAAGCGGGGAAGAGACCCAGTACTTC	CASSQEVSGEETQYF
.	TRBV7-9	TRBJ1-3	.	TGTGCCAGCAGCTCCAGGGGAGCCTCCTCTGGAAACACCATATATTTT	CASSSRGASSGNTIYF
.	TRBV6-5	TRBJ1-5	.	TGTGCCAGCAGTTACGGGCAGGGGAAGAATCAGCCCCAGCATTTT	CASSYGQGKNQPQHF
once	TRBV7-9	TRBJ1-1	.	TGTGCCAGCAGCCCCAGGGAGGGGCGAGTCACTGAAGCTTTCTTT	CASSPREGRVTEAFF
.	TRBV5-6	TRBJ2-7	.	TGTGCCAGCAGCTTGGTAAGCGGTAACTACGAGCAGTACTTC	CASSLVSGNYEQYF
few	TRBV10-3	TRBJ1-1	.	TGTGCCATCAGTGATACCGGGGGAACGAACACTGAAGCTTTCTTT	CAISDTGGTNTEAFF
.	TRBV18	TRBJ1-2	.	TGTGCCAGCTCCCCCTCCCAGGCTAACTATGGCTACACCTTC	CASSPSQANYGYTF
few	TRBV6-2/TRBV6-3	TRBJ2-7	TRBD2	TGTGCCAGCAGTGAGACCGGGACTAGCTCCTACGAGCAGTACTTC	CASSETGTSSYEQYF
.	TRBV9	TRBJ1-1	.	TGTGCCAGCAGCGTAGGGGGCAGGGCAGACACTGAAGCTTTCTTT	CASSVGGRADTEAFF
.	TRBV7-2	TRBJ2-1	.	TGTGCCAGCAGCTTAGGACTGGTCTCCTACAATGAGCAGTTCTTC	CASSLGLVSYNEQFF
.	TRBV1	TRBJ1-6	.	TGCACCAGCAGCCATTTGACACCCTGGTCGGATAATTCACCCCTCCACTTT	CTSSHLTPWSDNSPLHF
.	TRBV28	TRBJ2-7	.	TGTGCCAGCATTCGGACAGGGGGATCTCGACTAGCGGGCGTCGTCTACGAGCAGTACTTC	CASIRTGGSRLAGVVYEQYF
.	TRBV19	TRBJ1-5	TRBD1	TGTGCCAGTCGACAGGGGGGGCCTAATCAGCCCCAGCATTTT	CASRQGGPNQPQHF
.	TRBV6-5	TRBJ1-2	TRBD1	TGTGCCAGCGGTCAGGGGGCGCGTCTTGGCTACACCTTC	CASGQGARLGYTF
.	TRBV6-5	TRBJ1-4	.	TGTGCCAGCAGTCCTTCAACAGGGTTAAATGAAAAACTGTTTTTT	CASSPSTGLNEKLFF
.	TRBV3-1/TRBV3-2	TRBJ1-2	TRBD1	TGTGCCAGCAGCCTCGACACCGGACAGGGGGCGGTCGGCTACACCTTC	CASSLDTGQGAVGYTF
.	TRBV4-2	TRBJ1-4	.	TGTGCCAGCAGCCGGGAGGGGCAGGGTGAAAAACTGTTTTTT	CASSREGQGEKLFF
.	TRBV28	TRBJ2-7	TRBD1	TGTGCCAGCAGCCTGGGACAGATAGGACGCTCCTACGAGCAGTACTTC	CASSLGQIGRSYEQYF
.	TRBV3-1/TRBV3-2	TRBJ2-3	TRBD2	TGTGCCAGCAGTACCACTAGCGGGAGAACAGATACGCAGTATTTT	CASSTTSGRTDTQYF
.	TRBV28	TRBJ1-1	TRBD1	TGTGCCAGCAGTTTATTTGGACAGGTGACGGTGAACACTGAAGCTTTCTTT	CASSLFGQVTVNTEAFF
.	TRBV7-9	TRBJ1-5	.	TGTGCCTCTGCGGGGCGCAATCAGCCCCAGCATTTT	CASAGRNQPQHF
few	TRBV19	TRBJ1-6	TRBD1	TGTGCCAGTAGTAGAGACAGGGGGCAATCACCCCTCCACTTT	CASSRDRGQSPLHF
.	TRBV7-8	TRBJ1-1	TRBD1	TGTGCCAGCAGCTTAGTCGCCGGGACAGCAAACACTGAAGCTTTCTTT	CASSLVAGTANTEAFF
once	TRBV15	TRBJ1-1	TRBD1	TGTGCCACCAGCATCAGGGGGACAGGGGGCATGGGAGCTTTCTTT	CATSIRGTGGMGAFF
.	TRBV5-6	TRBJ1-1	TRBD1	TGTGCCAGCAGCTTTCTTGTAACAGGGGCAAGGGCTGAAGCTTTCTTT	CASSFLVTGARAEAFF
.	TRBV15	TRBJ2-7	TRBD2	TGTGCCACCAGCAGAAGCGGGGAATTCTACGAGCAGTACTTC	CATSRSGEFYEQYF
.	TRBV28	TRBJ1-1	.	TGTGCCAGCAGTTTAGGTCACTCGAACACTGAAGCTTTCTTT	CASSLGHSNTEAFF
once	TRBV18	TRBJ1-6	TRBD1	TGTGCCAGCTCAGCGACAGGGAGCTCCTATAATTCACCCCTCCACTTT	CASSATGSSYNSPLHF
.	TRBV15	TRBJ2-1	TRBD1	TGTGCCACCAGCAGAGATCTACGACAGGGAAGTAGGGGGAATGAGCAGTTCTTC	CATSRDLRQGSRGNEQFF
.	TRBV5-6	TRBJ1-1	.	TGTGCCAGCAGGCGTACGGGTCATCCGAACACTGAAGCTTTCTTT	CASRRTGHPNTEAFF
once	TRBV7-2	TRBJ2-3	.	TGTGCCAGCAGCACCCCTATGACAGATACGCAGTATTTT	CASSTPMTDTQYF
.	TRBV28	TRBJ2-7	.	TGTGCCAGCAGTTTTGCGGGTGGGCAGTACGAGCAGTACTTC	CASSFAGGQYEQYF
.	TRBV10-3	TRBJ2-7	.	TGTGCCATCACTACCGATCTGGGCGGGTCGCGAGAGCAGTACTTC	CAITTDLGGSREQYF
.	TRBV5-8	TRBJ2-7	TRBD1	TGTGCCAGCAGCTTAGGGACAGGGGCCTACGAGCAGTACTTC	CASSLGTGAYEQYF
.	TRBV9	TRBJ1-3	.	TGTGCCAGCAGCGTAGAGTCCCATACAGGAGGGGAAAACACCATATATTTT	CASSVESHTGGENTIYF
.	TRBV9	TRBJ2-7	.	TGTGCCAGCAGCTCAGGACACCCGCACTACGAGCAGTACTTC	CASSSGHPHYEQYF
.	TRBV19	TRBJ2-1	.	TGTGCCAGTAGTCCTATCCTTAGAAAACGGGATGAGCAGTTCTTC	CASSPILRKRDEQFF
.	TRBV25-1	TRBJ2-1	TRBD1	TGTGCCAGCAGTTCCACCGGGACAGGAGCTTACAATGAGCAGTTCTTC	CASSSTGTGAYNEQFF
.	TRBV7-8	TRBJ2-7	TRBD1	TGTGCCAGCAGCTTAGACAGGGGGGCCTACGAGCAGTACTTC	CASSLDRGAYEQYF
.	TRBV19	TRBJ1-5	TRBD1	TGTGCCAGTAGTATACGACAGGGGGTTGGCAATCAGCCCCAGCATTTT	CASSIRQGVGNQPQHF